A selection of T cell receptor beta chains follows, all from one sample in a study of blood T cell repertoires in COVID-19. Sequencing was performed with immunoSEQ multiplex PCR; in TCRdb, only in-frame clones are kept and a portion is missing. The sample carries 30,000 to 40,000 clones, roughly 85% recorded once. The specimen sequenced was peripheral blood. The receptors originated from a man aged 50-60 years with acute or convalescent COVID-19. CDR3s include the opening cysteine and the closing phenylalanine or tryptophan. A D gene is named only where the DNA matches it firmly. Only some rows state a clone size, as once, few, many or a class for expanded clones.

d_call,j_call,v_call,clone_size,cdr3_nt,cdr3_aa
TRBD2,TRBJ2-5,TRBV5-4,.,TGTGCCAGCAGCTTGCACACTAGCGACCAAGAGACCCAGTACTTC,CASSLHTSDQETQYF
.,TRBJ2-1,TRBV13,.,TGTGCCAGCAGCTTAGTCTCAACAGGGCGCTACAATGAGCAGTTCTTC,CASSLVSTGRYNEQFF
TRBD1,TRBJ2-2,TRBV11-2,.,TGTGCCAGCAGCCGGACAGGGGGGACGCGCACCGGGGAGCTGTTTTTT,CASSRTGGTRTGELFF
TRBD2,TRBJ2-7,TRBV5-1,.,TGCGCCAGCAGCTTGAGCGGGAGGGCCGACGAGCAGTACTTC,CASSLSGRADEQYF
.,TRBJ2-1,TRBV9,.,TGTGCCAGCAGCGAAGACTCTTACAATGAGCAGTTCTTC,CASSEDSYNEQFF
.,TRBJ2-5,TRBV24-1,.,TGTGCCACCAGTGATTTGCTTGGAGGAGAGACCCAGTACTTC,CATSDLLGGETQYF
.,TRBJ2-3,TRBV19,.,TGTGCCAGTAGTGTCAGGTATATGGTCGCAGATACGCAGTATTTT,CASSVRYMVADTQYF
.,TRBJ2-7,TRBV2,once,TGTGCCAGCAGTGATCTTGTGTGGATGGGCGTCTACGAGCAGTACTTC,CASSDLVWMGVYEQYF
TRBD1,TRBJ1-2,TRBV10-3,.,TGTGCCATCAGTGAGGGGACAGGGGCCCGAGGTGGCTACACCTTC,CAISEGTGARGGYTF
.,TRBJ2-1,TRBV7-3,.,TGTGCCAGCAGCCAAGCTAGCTCGGGTTACAATGAGCAGTTCTTC,CASSQASSGYNEQFF
.,TRBJ2-1,TRBV5-6,.,TGTGCCAGCAGCCCATGGGACGGCAGGGGATCATACAATGAGCAGTTCTTC,CASSPWDGRGSYNEQFF
.,TRBJ1-6,TRBV3-1/TRBV3-2,few,TGTGCCAGCAGCCAAGATCTGTACAGGGCTTCACCCCTCCACTTT,CASSQDLYRASPLHF
TRBD2,TRBJ2-7,TRBV5-6,.,TGTGCCAGCAGCTTGCTACTAGCGGGGAACTACGAGCAGTACTTC,CASSLLLAGNYEQYF
TRBD2,TRBJ2-1,TRBV7-6,.,TGTGCCAGCAGCTTACTGGGGGGGTTCTACAATGAGCAGTTCTTC,CASSLLGGFYNEQFF
TRBD2,TRBJ2-1,TRBV11-3,.,TGTGCCAGCAGCTTAGGGGCTAGCGGGGGGGCTACCTACAATGAGCAGTTCTTC,CASSLGASGGATYNEQFF
TRBD1,TRBJ1-5,TRBV28,.,TGTGCCAGCAGACTATCAGGACAGGGGGAAAGTCAGCCCCAGCATTTT,CASRLSGQGESQPQHF
.,TRBJ2-2,TRBV13,.,TGTGCCAGCAGCTTCGGGAGAACCGGGGAGCTGTTTTTT,CASSFGRTGELFF
TRBD2,TRBJ2-3,TRBV7-3,.,TGTGCCAGCAGCCCCAGTAAGCGGGACCCGCGCAAAGATACGCAGTATTTT,CASSPSKRDPRKDTQYF